This T cell receptor (beta chain) comes out of a study of CD8 T cells in ankylosing spondylitis. Whole-study findings and limits: Reported data indicate significant enrichment of disease-linked clones within matched ankylosing spondylitis synovial fluid.

The CDR3 has 16 residues. V lost 6 bases to trimming and J lost 4 bases; unmatched junction nucleotides: 9. The V gene's germline CDR1 is DFQATT and CDR2 SNEGSKA (reference sequence). In this sample, this clonotype turned up many times. Antigen specificity is unknown. TCRdb redid the calling of the 5' RACE reads with MiXCR, one entry per CDR3 protein. The repertoire holds about 210,000 distinct CDR3 sequences, with roughly 8.2% as singletons. Sequenced sample: blood, either unsorted or a sorted T cell fraction (not recorded which). The rearrangement links TRBV20-1 to TRBJ2-1, with 13 positions matching TRBD2. The TCR was taken from a female donor with ankylosing spondylitis or in good health (not recorded which). The CDR3 nucleotides are TGCAGTGCCCCAGGCAGGACTAGCGGGAGTTACAATGAGCAGTTCTTC. Protein: CSAPGRTSGSYNEQFF.